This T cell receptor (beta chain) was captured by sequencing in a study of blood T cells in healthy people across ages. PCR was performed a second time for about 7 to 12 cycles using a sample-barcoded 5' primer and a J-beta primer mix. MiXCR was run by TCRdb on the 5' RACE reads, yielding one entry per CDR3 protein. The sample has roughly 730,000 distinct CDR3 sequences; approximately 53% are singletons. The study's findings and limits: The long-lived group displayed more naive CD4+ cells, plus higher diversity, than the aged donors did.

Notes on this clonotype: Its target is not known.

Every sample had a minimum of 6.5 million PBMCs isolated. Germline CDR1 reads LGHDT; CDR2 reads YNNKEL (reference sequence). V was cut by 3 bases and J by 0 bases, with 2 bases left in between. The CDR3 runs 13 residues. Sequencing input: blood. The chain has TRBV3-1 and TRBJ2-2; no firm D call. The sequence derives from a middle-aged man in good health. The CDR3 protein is CASSQANTGELFF. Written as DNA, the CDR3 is TGTGCCAGCAGCCAGGCGAACACCGGGGAGCTGTTTTTT.